This is a list of T cell receptor beta chains from one sample in a study of cytomegalovirus exposure and HLA in healthy donors. Sequencing used immunoSEQ multiplex PCR; TCRdb keeps in-frame clones, though not all of them. This sample yields 98,000 or so clones, of which around 80% are seen a single time; around 1.5% belongs to the top ten. Sequencing was done on a sample of PBMCs. All receptors derive from a middle-aged woman in good health and CMV-seronegative. CDR3s include the opening cysteine and the closing phenylalanine or tryptophan. D genes are given only for firm matches. For some rows the clone size is stated as once, few or many, or as a class when expanded; others skip it.

clone_size: -; d_call: TRBD2; v_call: TRBV5-6; j_call: TRBJ2-1; cdr3_nt: TGTGCCAGCAGCTTCGGACTAGCGGGAGGGCCGTTCTTC; cdr3_aa: CASSFGLAGGPFF
clone_size: -; d_call: -; v_call: TRBV27; j_call: TRBJ2-7; cdr3_nt: TGTGCCAGCAGTTTAAACAGGGATATCTACGAGCAGTACTTC; cdr3_aa: CASSLNRDIYEQYF
clone_size: -; d_call: -; v_call: TRBV6-6; j_call: TRBJ2-7; cdr3_nt: TGTGCCAGCAGAACAGGTCCCCCCTACGAGCAGTACTTC; cdr3_aa: CASRTGPPYEQYF
clone_size: -; d_call: -; v_call: TRBV27; j_call: TRBJ1-1; cdr3_nt: TGTGCCAGCAGTTTATTCCGCCAGGGAGAAGCTTTCTTT; cdr3_aa: CASSLFRQGEAFF
clone_size: -; d_call: TRBD2; v_call: TRBV7-3; j_call: TRBJ2-3; cdr3_nt: TGTGCCAGCAGCGGTGGGCGGGAGAACCCAGATACGCAGTATTTT; cdr3_aa: CASSGGRENPDTQYF
clone_size: once; d_call: -; v_call: TRBV7-2; j_call: TRBJ1-3; cdr3_nt: TGTGCCAGCAGCTCCGCCGGGGAAATCTCTGGAAACACCATATATTTT; cdr3_aa: CASSSAGEISGNTIYF
clone_size: -; d_call: TRBD1; v_call: TRBV5-5; j_call: TRBJ1-1; cdr3_nt: TGTGCCAGCAGCTTTTTAAGTCAGTCGACAGGGTTCTCCACTGAAGCTTTCTTT; cdr3_aa: CASSFLSQSTGFSTEAFF
clone_size: -; d_call: TRBD2; v_call: TRBV2; j_call: TRBJ2-2; cdr3_nt: TGTGCCAGCAGTCGGACTAGCTCCACCGGGGAGCTGTTTTTT; cdr3_aa: CASSRTSSTGELFF
clone_size: -; d_call: TRBD2; v_call: TRBV30; j_call: TRBJ2-7; cdr3_nt: TGTGCCTGGAGTGGTCTCACGGCGGGAGTGGATTTCTCCTACGAGCAGTACTTC; cdr3_aa: CAWSGLTAGVDFSYEQYF
clone_size: -; d_call: TRBD1; v_call: TRBV7-3; j_call: TRBJ2-7; cdr3_nt: TGTGCCAGCAGCGCAACCGGGACAGGGGACGAGCAGTACTTC; cdr3_aa: CASSATGTGDEQYF
clone_size: -; d_call: TRBD1; v_call: TRBV19; j_call: TRBJ1-5; cdr3_nt: TGTGCCAGTAGGCGGGGACAGGGGGCGACCAGAGGGCCCCAGCATTTT; cdr3_aa: CASRRGQGATRGPQHF
clone_size: -; d_call: TRBD2; v_call: TRBV28; j_call: TRBJ2-1; cdr3_nt: TGTGCCAGCAGATCTACTAGCGGGAGTATGAACTACAATGAGCAGTTCTTC; cdr3_aa: CASRSTSGSMNYNEQFF
clone_size: -; d_call: -; v_call: TRBV28; j_call: TRBJ1-5; cdr3_nt: TGTGCCAGCAGTACGGTGGGGGCCCAGTTAGGCAATCAGCCCCAGCATTTT; cdr3_aa: CASSTVGAQLGNQPQHF
clone_size: -; d_call: -; v_call: TRBV5-1; j_call: TRBJ2-1; cdr3_nt: TGCGCCAGCAGCTTGGCCGTTTATGCTAGAGAGCAGTTCTTC; cdr3_aa: CASSLAVYAREQFF
clone_size: -; d_call: -; v_call: TRBV18; j_call: TRBJ1-1; cdr3_nt: TGTGCCAGCTCACGAGACATCCCTCCGAACACTGAAGCTTTCTTT; cdr3_aa: CASSRDIPPNTEAFF
clone_size: -; d_call: TRBD1; v_call: TRBV5-6; j_call: TRBJ2-5; cdr3_nt: TGTGCCAGCAGCGGGACAGGGGTCCAAGAGACCCAGTACTTC; cdr3_aa: CASSGTGVQETQYF
clone_size: -; d_call: -; v_call: TRBV4-3; j_call: TRBJ2-7; cdr3_nt: TGCGCCAGCACCGGTGATTGCTACGAGCAGTACTTC; cdr3_aa: CASTGDCYEQYF
clone_size: -; d_call: -; v_call: TRBV29-1; j_call: TRBJ2-7; cdr3_nt: TGCAGCGCGATCGACAGGCTTTACGAGCAGTACTTC; cdr3_aa: CSAIDRLYEQYF
clone_size: -; d_call: TRBD1; v_call: TRBV10-3; j_call: TRBJ2-1; cdr3_nt: TGTGCCATCAAGGAACGGCCACAGGGGAATGAGCAGTTCTTC; cdr3_aa: CAIKERPQGNEQFF
clone_size: -; d_call: -; v_call: TRBV19; j_call: TRBJ1-5; cdr3_nt: TGTGCCAGTAGTCTGGGAGGGCGGAGCAATCAGCCCCAGCATTTT; cdr3_aa: CASSLGGRSNQPQHF
clone_size: few; d_call: -; v_call: TRBV11-2; j_call: TRBJ1-1; cdr3_nt: TGTGCCAGCAGCTTCATAAGGGGGGGGAACACTGAAGCTTTCTTT; cdr3_aa: CASSFIRGGNTEAFF
clone_size: -; d_call: -; v_call: TRBV4-1; j_call: TRBJ2-7; cdr3_nt: TGCGCCAGCAGCCCACCTGAGGGGGTCAACGAGCAGTACTTC; cdr3_aa: CASSPPEGVNEQYF
clone_size: -; d_call: -; v_call: TRBV28; j_call: TRBJ2-7; cdr3_nt: TGTGCCAGCAGTGCCTTGGGCACAAACTCCTACGAGCAGTACTTC; cdr3_aa: CASSALGTNSYEQYF
clone_size: -; d_call: -; v_call: TRBV28; j_call: TRBJ2-1; cdr3_nt: TGTGCCAGCAGTTTTGGTAGGGACTTGTCGAATGAGCAGTTCTTC; cdr3_aa: CASSFGRDLSNEQFF
clone_size: -; d_call: -; v_call: TRBV5-6; j_call: TRBJ1-4; cdr3_nt: TGTGCCAGCAGCTTGGAGAACGGAGCAGCGGCGAGGGAACTGTTTTTT; cdr3_aa: CASSLENGAAARELFF
clone_size: -; d_call: TRBD2; v_call: TRBV19; j_call: TRBJ2-3; cdr3_nt: TGTGCCAGTAGGATAGCGGGAGGGCCTACGCAGTATTTT; cdr3_aa: CASRIAGGPTQYF
clone_size: -; d_call: -; v_call: TRBV9; j_call: TRBJ2-7; cdr3_nt: TGTGCCAGCAGCCCCCACAGGGACCCCTACGAGCAGTACTTC; cdr3_aa: CASSPHRDPYEQYF
clone_size: few; d_call: -; v_call: TRBV6-1; j_call: TRBJ2-3; cdr3_nt: TGTGCCAGCAGTGAAGGCATTGGAGGGACAGATACGCAGTATTTT; cdr3_aa: CASSEGIGGTDTQYF
clone_size: -; d_call: TRBD1; v_call: TRBV7-9; j_call: TRBJ1-4; cdr3_nt: TGTGCCAGCAGCCCGGGACAGATTAATGAAAAACTGTTTTTT; cdr3_aa: CASSPGQINEKLFF
clone_size: -; d_call: TRBD1; v_call: TRBV7-9; j_call: TRBJ2-3; cdr3_nt: TGTGCCAGCAGCTTAGTGACAGGGGGCACAGATACGCAGTATTTT; cdr3_aa: CASSLVTGGTDTQYF
clone_size: once; d_call: TRBD2; v_call: TRBV28; j_call: TRBJ2-1; cdr3_nt: TGTGCCAGCAGTGCGAGACTAGCAATTTACAATGAGCAGTTCTTC; cdr3_aa: CASSARLAIYNEQFF
clone_size: -; d_call: TRBD1; v_call: TRBV5-6; j_call: TRBJ2-2; cdr3_nt: TGTGCCAGCAGCGAGGACAGGGCCTACACCGGGGAGCTGTTTTTT; cdr3_aa: CASSEDRAYTGELFF
clone_size: -; d_call: TRBD1; v_call: TRBV25-1; j_call: TRBJ1-1; cdr3_nt: TGTGCCAGCAGTACTCAGGGGGCTTGGACTGAAGCTTTCTTT; cdr3_aa: CASSTQGAWTEAFF
clone_size: few; d_call: -; v_call: TRBV9; j_call: TRBJ2-7; cdr3_nt: TGTGCCAGCAGCCCAGGGGGGTACGAGCAGTACTTC; cdr3_aa: CASSPGGYEQYF
clone_size: -; d_call: -; v_call: TRBV6-6; j_call: TRBJ2-2; cdr3_nt: TGTGCCAGCAGTCCCCCCGCGAGAAACACCGGGGAGCTGTTTTTT; cdr3_aa: CASSPPARNTGELFF
clone_size: -; d_call: TRBD1; v_call: TRBV11-2; j_call: TRBJ2-7; cdr3_nt: TGTGCCAGCAGCCTCGGACAGGTAATTCTGCGCGAGCAGTACTTC; cdr3_aa: CASSLGQVILREQYF
clone_size: -; d_call: TRBD1; v_call: TRBV9; j_call: TRBJ2-3; cdr3_nt: TGTGCCAGCAGCGTTTGGGACAGTACAGATACGCAGTATTTT; cdr3_aa: CASSVWDSTDTQYF
clone_size: -; d_call: TRBD1; v_call: TRBV6-5; j_call: TRBJ1-2; cdr3_nt: TGTGCCAGCAGCCCGAACAGGGGTTGGGGCTACACCTTC; cdr3_aa: CASSPNRGWGYTF